Listed here is a single T cell receptor beta chain. The CDR3 runs 13 residues. Per germline, CDR1 KGHSH and CDR2 LQKENI. V was clipped by 2 bases and J by 0 bases, with 2 bases between them. The record originates from a study of control samples from healthy donors and cancer patients. The assay was immunoSEQ multiplex PCR, and TCRdb's table has in-frame clones only and misses some. This table has 90,000 or so clones, about nine tenths appearing once. The J gene is TRBJ1-3, the V gene TRBV18; D is uncertain. The TCR originated in a woman in her 70s in good health. The sequencing sample was made of blood. CDR3 nucleotides: TGTGCCAGCTCACCAGGCTCTGGAAACACCATATATTTT. The encoded protein is CASSPGSGNTIYF.